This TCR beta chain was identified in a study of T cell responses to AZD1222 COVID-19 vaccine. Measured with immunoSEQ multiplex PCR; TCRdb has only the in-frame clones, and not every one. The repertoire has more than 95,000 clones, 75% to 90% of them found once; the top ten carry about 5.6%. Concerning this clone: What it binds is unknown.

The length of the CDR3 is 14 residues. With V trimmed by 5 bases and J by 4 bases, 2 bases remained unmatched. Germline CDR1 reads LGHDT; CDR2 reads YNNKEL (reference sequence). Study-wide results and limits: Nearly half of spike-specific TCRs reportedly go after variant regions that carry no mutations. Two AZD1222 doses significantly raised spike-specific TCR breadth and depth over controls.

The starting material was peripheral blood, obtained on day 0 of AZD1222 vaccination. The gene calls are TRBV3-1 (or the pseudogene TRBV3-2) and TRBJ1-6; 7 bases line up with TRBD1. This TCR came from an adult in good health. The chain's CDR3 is CASSLGQYNSPLHF. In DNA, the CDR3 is TGTGCCAGCAGCTTGGGACAGTATAATTCACCCCTCCACTTT.